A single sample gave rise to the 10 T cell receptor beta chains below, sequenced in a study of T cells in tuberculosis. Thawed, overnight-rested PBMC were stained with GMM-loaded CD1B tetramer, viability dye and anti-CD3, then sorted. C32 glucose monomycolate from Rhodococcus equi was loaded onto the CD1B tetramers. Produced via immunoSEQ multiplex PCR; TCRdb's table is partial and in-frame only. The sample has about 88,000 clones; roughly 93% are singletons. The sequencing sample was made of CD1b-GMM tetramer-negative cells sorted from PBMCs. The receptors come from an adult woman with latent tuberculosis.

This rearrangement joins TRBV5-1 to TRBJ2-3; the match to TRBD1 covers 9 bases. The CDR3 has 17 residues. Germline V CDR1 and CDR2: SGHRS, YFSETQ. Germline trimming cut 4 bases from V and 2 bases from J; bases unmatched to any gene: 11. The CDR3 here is CASSGGQGTGFTDTQYF. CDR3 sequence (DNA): TGCGCCAGCAGCGGCGGACAGGGGACGGGATTCACAGATACGCAGTATTTT.

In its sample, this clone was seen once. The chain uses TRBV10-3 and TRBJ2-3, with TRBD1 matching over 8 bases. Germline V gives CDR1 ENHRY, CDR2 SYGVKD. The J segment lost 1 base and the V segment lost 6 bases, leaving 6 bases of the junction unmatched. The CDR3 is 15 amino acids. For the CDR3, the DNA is TGTGCCATCAGCAACAGGGGGTTTGGCACAGATACGCAGTATTTT. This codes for CAISNRGFGTDTQYF.

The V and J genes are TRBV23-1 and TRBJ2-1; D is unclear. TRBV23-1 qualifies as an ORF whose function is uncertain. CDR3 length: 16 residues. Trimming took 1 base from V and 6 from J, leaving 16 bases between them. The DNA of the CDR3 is TGCGCCAGCAGTCAATTTCAGGTGATTGGTGGCAATGAGCAGTTCTTC. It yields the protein CASSQFQVIGGNEQFF.

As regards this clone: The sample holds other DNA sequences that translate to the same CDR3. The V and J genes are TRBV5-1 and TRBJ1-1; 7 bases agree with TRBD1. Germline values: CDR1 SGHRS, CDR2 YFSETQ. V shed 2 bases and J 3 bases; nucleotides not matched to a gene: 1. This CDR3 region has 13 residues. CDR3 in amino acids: CASSLTGDTEAFF. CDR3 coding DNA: TGCGCCAGCAGCTTAACAGGGGACACTGAAGCTTTCTTT.

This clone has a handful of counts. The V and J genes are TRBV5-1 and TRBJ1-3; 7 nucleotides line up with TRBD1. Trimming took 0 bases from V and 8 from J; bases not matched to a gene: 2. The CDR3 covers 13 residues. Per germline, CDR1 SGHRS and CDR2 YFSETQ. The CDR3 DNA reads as TGCGCCAGCAGCTTGGGACAGGGAGACACCATATATTTT. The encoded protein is CASSLGQGDTIYF.

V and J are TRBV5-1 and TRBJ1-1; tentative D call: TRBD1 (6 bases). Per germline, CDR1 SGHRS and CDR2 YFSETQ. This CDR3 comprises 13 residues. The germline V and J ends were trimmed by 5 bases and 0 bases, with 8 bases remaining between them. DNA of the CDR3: TGCGCCAGCAGTTACAGGGTGAACACTGAAGCTTTCTTT. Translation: CASSYRVNTEAFF.

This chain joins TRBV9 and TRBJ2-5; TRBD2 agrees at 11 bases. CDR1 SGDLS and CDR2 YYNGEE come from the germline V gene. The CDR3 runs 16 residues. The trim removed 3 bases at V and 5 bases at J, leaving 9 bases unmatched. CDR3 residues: CASSASIAGGFETQYF. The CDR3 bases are TGTGCCAGCAGCGCCTCAATAGCGGGGGGGTTTGAGACCCAGTACTTC. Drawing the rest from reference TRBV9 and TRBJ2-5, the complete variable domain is DSGVTQTPKHLITATGQRVTLRCSPRSGDLSVYWYQQSLDQGLQFLIQYYNGEERAKGNILERFSAQQFPDLHSELNLSSLELGDSALYFCASSASIAGGFETQYFGPGTRLLVL.

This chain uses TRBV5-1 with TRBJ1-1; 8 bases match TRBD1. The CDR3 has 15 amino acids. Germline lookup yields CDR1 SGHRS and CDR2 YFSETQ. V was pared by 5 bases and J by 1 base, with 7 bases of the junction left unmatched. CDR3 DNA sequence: TGCGCCAGCAGGGACAGGGTAATTAAGAACACTGAAGCTTTCTTT. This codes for CASRDRVIKNTEAFF.

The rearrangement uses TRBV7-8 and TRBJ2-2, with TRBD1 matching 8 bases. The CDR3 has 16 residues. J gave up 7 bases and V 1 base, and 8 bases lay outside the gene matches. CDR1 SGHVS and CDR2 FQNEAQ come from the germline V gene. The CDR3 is CASSLDIQGAGGELFF. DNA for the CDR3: TGTGCCAGCAGCTTAGATATCCAGGGGGCGGGCGGGGAGCTGTTTTTT.

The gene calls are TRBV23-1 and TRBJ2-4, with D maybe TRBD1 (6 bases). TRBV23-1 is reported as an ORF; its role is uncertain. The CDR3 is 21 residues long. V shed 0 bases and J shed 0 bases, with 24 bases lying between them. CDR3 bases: TGCGCCAGCAGTCAATCAGGTCCACGGGACACTTCTACTCTAGCCAAAAACATTCAGTACTTC. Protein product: CASSQSGPRDTSTLAKNIQYF.